This TCR beta chain was sequenced during a study of blood T cell repertoires in COVID-19 (dated by TCRdb to 2018 to 2020). General notes on the study: Collaborator samples came from the United States, Italy and Spain and covered acute and convalescent phases of COVID-19. The material from the prospective study consisted of cDNA or gDNA derived from T cells, B-cell-depleted T cells, or PBMCs. Subjects who had been exposed to COVID-19, were actively infected with it, or had recovered from it provided the deeply sampled blood TCRbeta repertoires that made up the dataset. The repertoires were made available in a free public database intended to serve as a resource for research on the immune response to SARS-CoV-2. The samples were drawn from the first 160 participants of the ongoing ImmuneRACE study and from over a thousand subjects provided by 6 global collaborators. The sample metadata nearly always contained a de-identified subject ID, COVID-19 status, age in years and sex. Where available, HLA class I and class II types were taken from metadata supplied by the sample provider and were not determined by assay-based typing.

The investigation overall reported the following: The amount of clinical and demographic metadata varied by source and participant and was provided uncurated.

The count of this clone is one. Which antigen it targets is not known. No base qualities exist here, and no much larger clone lies one base off it. The collaborating institutions used their own protocols to collect whole blood in K2EDTA tubes. For TCRbeta analysis, collaborator samples were shipped as frozen whole blood, as isolated PBMCs, or as DNA extracted from either sample type. The immunoSEQ Assay, a bias-controlled multiplex PCR, was used to amplify TCRbeta CDR3 regions from genomic DNA. As for the authors' bioinformatics: The number of nucleated cells in each sample was estimated by amplification of reference gene primers within the assay. Sequence reads were collapsed and filtered to measure the absolute abundance of every unique TCRbeta CDR3 rearrangement. Productive Simpson clonality was computed per sample as the square root of Simpson's diversity index over productive rearrangements. TCRdb re-hosts the immuneACCESS table, in-frame sequences only. Its copies lack some clones; in the studies checked, an unresolved V gene accounts for under half of them, and the cause for the rest is not known. V and J calls plus clone size are reproduced from that table; the DNA served to infer D and trimming. A total of under 100,000 clones appear in this sample, approximately 86% of them only once. Together, the top ten hold 4.5% to 5.5% of the sample.

Reading from cysteine to phenylalanine, the CDR3 counts 12 amino acids. The sequence is cut down to CDR3 DNA, 36 bases in frame from base 1. Taken from the germline V gene, the CDR1 and CDR2 loops are SGHAT and FQNNGV. V is pared back by 5 bases and J by 4 bases, with 8 bases lying between the germline termini. The sequencing input was peripheral blood. The chain couples TRBV11-2 to TRBJ1-2; no D segment can be confidently identified. This sequence originates from a man aged 35-49 years with acute or convalescent COVID-19. The CDR3 reads as follows: CASSPLPYGYTF. Here is the DNA: TGTGCCAGCAGCCCCCTTCCCTATGGCTACACCTTC.